This T cell receptor beta chain was sequenced for a study of T cell responses to AZD1222 COVID-19 vaccine (dated by TCRdb to about 2021). Looking at the study overall: Because spike-specific TCR depth and breadth did not differ between the two schedules, AZD1222 recipients who got a second dose at roughly 4 weeks were pooled with those who got a second dose at roughly 12 weeks. A total of approximately 230 trial participants underwent TCR sequencing, of whom around 200 received two doses of AZD1222 and some 25 received two doses of the MenACWY control vaccine. Trial participants were enrolled by age into subgroups of 18-55, 56-69 and 70-plus years, and approximately 150, 30 and 60 TCR-sequenced participants, respectively, were included in these subgroups. Broader findings and caveats from the paper: Conclusions about previously exposed vaccinees were limited because only a handful of AZD1222 recipients were SARS-CoV-2 seropositive at baseline. Because no day 14 peak-response samples were available, repertoires were characterized only after the peak T cell response. Reportedly, close to half of the unique spike-specific TCRs recognized epitopes lying outside the regions that are mutated in the B.1.351 and B.1.1.7 variants. Spike-specific TCR breadth and depth rose significantly after two AZD1222 doses compared with day 0 and with MenACWY recipients. The 56-69-year group was small, and its depth increase did not reach significance, likely because of low power. The vaccine-associated CD4 TCRs covered the entire spike protein, and the dominant responses fell in regions 160-218 and 743-854. Most participants were white British and females outnumbered males, and the authors suggested that clonal diversity may have been underestimated.

For this clone: Its recognized antigen is unknown. It has no much larger one-base neighbor in the sample; base qualities were not kept.

The CDR3 regions of human TCRbeta chains were subjected to immunosequencing. From the authors' description of their analysis: Repertoire TCRs were checked for matches against a reference library of SARS-CoV-2-specific TCRs that had been generated using the MIRA antigen-specificity platform. Breadth was defined as the fraction of unique TCRs that were SARS-CoV-2-associated. Depth was defined as the fraction of total T cells that were SARS-CoV-2-associated. Using the MIRA data, each spike-specific TCR was assigned both to the spike region to which the TCR was reactive and to a CD4 or CD8 class. Log10-transformed breadth and depth values were compared by one-way ANOVA with Sidak's multiple comparisons tests. Imported from immuneACCESS, the table was reduced by TCRdb to in-frame sequences with V and J called. These copies leave out some clones; in studies compared against another copy, an unresolved V gene accounts for under half, and the cause of the remainder is not known. That table furnishes V, J and clone size, whereas the DNA furnished D and trimming. The table for this sample lists tens of thousands of clones; roughly 88% of them were counted only once. The ten largest clones take up roughly 10% of the sample.

The time point label for this specimen denotes: baseline before first vaccination. The vaccinee samples were drawn from two UK trials, COV001 and COV002, one of which was a single-blind randomized controlled phase 2/3 trial testing AZD1222 (ChAdOx1 nCoV-19) in healthy adults. For TCRbeta chain sequencing, PBMC samples were collected from trial participants at day 0 and at day 28 after the second dose. The sequence was collected from an adult in good health. The input for sequencing was peripheral blood, taken on day 0 of AZD1222 vaccination.

The DNA sequence reads TGTGCCACCAGCAGAGATCCAGCAGAATTTTATGGCTACACCTTC. Translated, this is CATSRDPAEFYGYTF. The chain links TRBV15 with TRBJ1-2; the D gene identity is not certain. The CDR3 goes from the cysteine to the phenylalanine over 15 residues. Kept here is only the CDR3 DNA, which spans 45 bases and is read in frame from base 1. Cut back by 0 bases and 5 bases, the V and J ends lie 13 bases apart. The CDR1 and CDR2 encoded by the germline V gene (reference sequence) are LNHNV and YYDKDF.